This passage covers 8 T cell receptor beta chains from one sample sequenced in a study of neurological immune-mediated disorders. TCRdb analysed the 5' RACE reads with MiXCR anew, one entry per CDR3 protein. The sample lists about 65,000 distinct CDR3 sequences, roughly 3.7% occurring once. Sample: PBMCs. These receptors all stem from a man aged 50-60 years with multiple sclerosis.

Ten or more counts support this clonotype. J is TRBJ1-2 and V is TRBV9; the D is unclear. Germline V lookup: CDR1 SGDLS, CDR2 YYNGEE. Deletions cut 0 bases from V and 0 bases from J, with 6 bases between. This CDR3 comprises 14 residues. The CDR3 reads CASSVVESNYGYTF. As DNA, the CDR3 is TGTGCCAGCAGCGTAGTTGAGTCTAACTATGGCTACACCTTC.

This clonotype appeared many times. The chain recombines TRBV13 with TRBJ2-5; D not certain. Germline V gene sequence: CDR1 PRHDT, CDR2 FYEKMQ (reference sequence). The CDR3 consists of 12 residues. V gave up 2 bases and J gave up 5 bases, with 6 bases separating them. CDR3 nucleotides: TGTGCCAGCAGCTTAATGGGGGAGACCCAGTACTTC. Translating gives CASSLMGETQYF.

The sample holds many counts of this clonotype. This rearrangement joins TRBV5-1 to TRBJ1-1; D is uncertain. Germline V lookup: CDR1 SGHRS, CDR2 YFSETQ. This CDR3 has 13 residues. Deletions cut 9 bases from V and 1 base from J, with 13 bases between. The CDR3 reads CATSLAGNTEAFF. CDR3 DNA sequence: TGCGCCACTTCACTTGCAGGGAACACTGAAGCTTTCTTT.

Many counts were recorded for this clonotype. The chain carries TRBV20-1 and TRBJ1-4, with a weak D call TRBD1 (6 bases). This CDR3 comprises 15 residues. V lost 6 bases, J lost 0 bases, and 14 bases lay in between. Germline V gives CDR1 DFQATT, CDR2 SNEGSKA (reference sequence). CDR3 DNA: TGCAGTGCAAGACGGGGGCCGGCAACTAATGAAAAACTGTTTTTT. Amino acid sequence: CSARRGPATNEKLFF.

This clonotype was seen a few times. This sequence joins TRBV29-1 and TRBJ2-5, with 11 nucleotides matching TRBD1. This CDR3 is built from 14 residues. V lost 7 bases and J lost 2; bases outside the gene matches: 6. The germline V gene encodes CDR1 SQVTM and CDR2 ANQGSEA. The CDR3 sequence: CSAGTGGGQETQYF. Here the CDR3 DNA reads TGCAGCGCCGGGACAGGGGGGGGTCAAGAGACCCAGTACTTC.

This clonotype has ten or more counts. This chain links TRBV7-2 with TRBJ2-1, with 10 bases lining up with TRBD2. CDR1 and CDR2 from the germline V gene are SGHTA and FQGNSA. The CDR3 loop spans 15 amino acids. Trimming removed 5 bases from V and 6 bases from J; junction bases left unmatched: 7. This CDR3 reads CASSPAAGGANEQFF. The DNA for the CDR3 is TGTGCCAGCAGCCCCGCAGCGGGGGGGGCCAATGAGCAGTTCTTC.

This clonotype was counted at least ten times. The chain combines TRBV5-5 with TRBJ1-2; D ambiguous. The CDR3 sequence is 13 residues long. The V end was cut by 1 base, the J end by 8 bases, with 12 bases between. In germline, CDR1 is SGHKS, CDR2 YYEKEE (reference sequence). CDR3 sequence: CASSLMGSEGYTF. The DNA for the CDR3 is TGTGCCAGCAGCTTGATGGGCAGCGAGGGCTACACCTTC.

Concerning this clonotype: A read error is possible here, since a much larger clone lies one base away. The chain employs TRBV7-3 and TRBJ2-7, with D uncertain. Germline V gene lookup returns CDR1 SGHTA and CDR2 FQGTGA. The CDR3 contains 15 residues. The CDR3 spells CANSFGPTADYEQYF. The DNA of the CDR3 is TGTGCCAACAGCTTTGGCCCTACTGCAGACTACGAGCAGTACTTC.